These T cell receptor beta chains were read from a single sample in a study of blood T cell repertoires in COVID-19. TCRdb keeps only in-frame clones here, not all; method: immunoSEQ multiplex PCR. This sample has 150,000 to 200,000 clones; about 88% occur once, and the top ten carry around 7%. Sequenced: peripheral blood. The receptors originated from a woman older than 75 in a cohort sampled during active or convalescent COVID-19. The CDR3 runs from the conserved cysteine through the conserved F or W. The D gene is left open where the match is weak. Not every row has a clone size; where given, it reads once, few, many or a size class.

J gene: TRBJ2-5
D gene: NA
V gene: TRBV10-2
clone size: NA
CDR3 DNA: TGCGCCAGCAGTGGAACGGGGAAAGAGACCCAGTACTTC
CDR3 protein: CASSGTGKETQYF

J gene: TRBJ1-5
D gene: NA
V gene: TRBV7-8
clone size: NA
CDR3 DNA: TGTGCCAGCAGTCCTCTGGGAGACAATCAGCCCCAGCATTTT
CDR3 protein: CASSPLGDNQPQHF

J gene: TRBJ1-1
D gene: TRBD1
V gene: TRBV7-9
clone size: NA
CDR3 DNA: TGTGCCAGCAGCTACCAGGGGGCCGGGAGCCCTGAAGCTTTCTTT
CDR3 protein: CASSYQGAGSPEAFF

J gene: TRBJ2-6
D gene: NA
V gene: TRBV4-3
clone size: NA
CDR3 DNA: TGCGCCAGCAGCCAAGATGCGAGTACTGGGGCCAACGTCCTGACTTTC
CDR3 protein: CASSQDASTGANVLTF

J gene: TRBJ2-3
D gene: TRBD1
V gene: TRBV29-1
clone size: NA
CDR3 DNA: TGCAGCGCTAGGCAGGGGGCTAGCACAGATACGCAGTATTTT
CDR3 protein: CSARQGASTDTQYF

J gene: TRBJ1-4
D gene: TRBD1
V gene: TRBV29-1
clone size: NA
CDR3 DNA: TGCAGCGGCGGACAGGGGCCTAATGAAAAACTGTTTTTT
CDR3 protein: CSGGQGPNEKLFF

J gene: TRBJ1-3
D gene: NA
V gene: TRBV19
clone size: NA
CDR3 DNA: TGTGCCAGTATCCCCAGGGACTCTGGAAACACCATATATTTT
CDR3 protein: CASIPRDSGNTIYF

J gene: TRBJ1-6
D gene: NA
V gene: TRBV30
clone size: NA
CDR3 DNA: TGTGCCTGGAGTGTAGGGGCGGAGAATTCACCCCTCCACTTT
CDR3 protein: CAWSVGAENSPLHF

J gene: TRBJ2-5
D gene: TRBD2
V gene: TRBV2
clone size: NA
CDR3 DNA: TGTGCCAGCAACGAAGGCCTAGCGGTTGAGACCCAGTACTTC
CDR3 protein: CASNEGLAVETQYF

J gene: TRBJ1-6
D gene: TRBD1
V gene: TRBV5-1
clone size: once
CDR3 DNA: TGCGCCAGCAGCTTGGGACAGGGAAATTCACCCCTCCACTTT
CDR3 protein: CASSLGQGNSPLHF

J gene: TRBJ2-3
D gene: TRBD2
V gene: TRBV11-3
clone size: NA
CDR3 DNA: TGTGCCAGCAGCAAGACTAGCGGAAGCACAGATACGCAGTATTTT
CDR3 protein: CASSKTSGSTDTQYF

J gene: TRBJ1-2
D gene: NA
V gene: TRBV6-2/TRBV6-3
clone size: NA
CDR3 DNA: TGTGCCAGCAGTTACCGAAGGGGATATGGCTACACCTTC
CDR3 protein: CASSYRRGYGYTF

J gene: TRBJ2-2
D gene: TRBD2
V gene: TRBV5-4
clone size: NA
CDR3 DNA: TGTGCCAGCAGCTTAGTAGCGGGGGGCCTGATCACCGGGGAGCTGTTTTTT
CDR3 protein: CASSLVAGGLITGELFF

J gene: TRBJ1-5
D gene: NA
V gene: TRBV10-3
clone size: few
CDR3 DNA: TGTGCCATCAGTGAGTTAAATCAGCCCCAGCATTTT
CDR3 protein: CAISELNQPQHF

J gene: TRBJ1-1
D gene: NA
V gene: TRBV19
clone size: once
CDR3 DNA: TGTGCCAGTAGTGTATTTAACGGAGCTTTCTTT
CDR3 protein: CASSVFNGAFF

J gene: TRBJ1-5
D gene: TRBD1
V gene: TRBV11-2
clone size: NA
CDR3 DNA: TGTGCCAGCAGGGGACAGGGAGGCAATCAGCCCCAGCATTTT
CDR3 protein: CASRGQGGNQPQHF

J gene: TRBJ1-2
D gene: TRBD1
V gene: TRBV27
clone size: few
CDR3 DNA: TGTGCCAGCAGTCCCTCCCCGCGGGACAGAGTCTATGGCTACACCTTC
CDR3 protein: CASSPSPRDRVYGYTF

J gene: TRBJ1-2
D gene: NA
V gene: TRBV19
clone size: NA
CDR3 DNA: TGTGCCAGTAGTATGGGCAGTGTCAACTATGGCTACACCTTC
CDR3 protein: CASSMGSVNYGYTF

J gene: TRBJ2-5
D gene: NA
V gene: TRBV4-1
clone size: NA
CDR3 DNA: TGCGCCAGCAGCCAAGATCGGGGGGCCGGAAAGGAGACCCAGTACTTC
CDR3 protein: CASSQDRGAGKETQYF

J gene: TRBJ2-5
D gene: NA
V gene: TRBV20-1
clone size: few
CDR3 DNA: TGCAGTGCTACCGGGAAGGAGACCCAGTACTTC
CDR3 protein: CSATGKETQYF

J gene: TRBJ1-1
D gene: NA
V gene: TRBV5-1
clone size: NA
CDR3 DNA: TGCGCCAGCAGCTTGCCGAGCACTGAAGCTTTCTTT
CDR3 protein: CASSLPSTEAFF

J gene: TRBJ2-2
D gene: TRBD1
V gene: TRBV5-1
clone size: NA
CDR3 DNA: TGCGCCAGCAGCTTGAGGAAGGACAGGGCGGCCGGGGAGCTGTTTTTT
CDR3 protein: CASSLRKDRAAGELFF

J gene: TRBJ2-3
D gene: NA
V gene: TRBV7-2
clone size: NA
CDR3 DNA: TGTGCCAGCAGCTTACGAGGGAACGTCGACACAGATACGCAGTATTTT
CDR3 protein: CASSLRGNVDTDTQYF

J gene: TRBJ1-5
D gene: TRBD1
V gene: TRBV2
clone size: once
CDR3 DNA: TGTGCCAGCAGTGTCGGACAGGGCAATCAGCCCCAGCATTTT
CDR3 protein: CASSVGQGNQPQHF

J gene: TRBJ2-7
D gene: NA
V gene: TRBV11-2
clone size: NA
CDR3 DNA: TGTGCCAGCAGCCCGCGGGTGCGGCGGACCTACGAGCAGTACTTC
CDR3 protein: CASSPRVRRTYEQYF

J gene: TRBJ1-2
D gene: TRBD1
V gene: TRBV27
clone size: NA
CDR3 DNA: TGTGCCAGCAGTAACAGGGACAGGGTGCGTTTTGGCTACACCTTC
CDR3 protein: CASSNRDRVRFGYTF

J gene: TRBJ1-3
D gene: NA
V gene: TRBV27
clone size: once
CDR3 DNA: TGTGCCAGCAGTTCCCCCGGCTCTGGAAACACCATATATTTT
CDR3 protein: CASSSPGSGNTIYF

J gene: TRBJ2-3
D gene: NA
V gene: TRBV5-1
clone size: NA
CDR3 DNA: TGCGCCAGCAGCTTGTCGGCTAGCGGCACAGATACGCAGTATTTT
CDR3 protein: CASSLSASGTDTQYF

J gene: TRBJ1-2
D gene: NA
V gene: TRBV6-2/TRBV6-3
clone size: NA
CDR3 DNA: TGTGCCAGCAGTTACCCAACAGTAAACTATGGCTACACCTTC
CDR3 protein: CASSYPTVNYGYTF

J gene: TRBJ1-5
D gene: TRBD1
V gene: TRBV18
clone size: NA
CDR3 DNA: TGTGCCAGCTCACCCGGACAGGGGAGTGAGCCCCAGCATTTT
CDR3 protein: CASSPGQGSEPQHF

J gene: TRBJ2-1
D gene: TRBD2
V gene: TRBV2
clone size: NA
CDR3 DNA: TGTGCCAGCAGTGGACTCAGCGGGGGGAACAATGAGCAGTTCTTC
CDR3 protein: CASSGLSGGNNEQFF

J gene: TRBJ2-3
D gene: TRBD2
V gene: TRBV6-5
clone size: NA
CDR3 DNA: TGTGCCAGCAGTTCATGGACTAGCAGCACAGATACGCAGTATTTT
CDR3 protein: CASSSWTSSTDTQYF

J gene: TRBJ1-5
D gene: TRBD1
V gene: TRBV24-1
clone size: NA
CDR3 DNA: TGTGCCACCAGTGACCCCTCCCCGACAGGGGATAGCAATCAGCCCCAGCATTTT
CDR3 protein: CATSDPSPTGDSNQPQHF

J gene: TRBJ2-3
D gene: NA
V gene: TRBV10-2
clone size: NA
CDR3 DNA: TGCGCCAGCAGCCTACAGGGCTGGACAGATACGCAGTATTTT
CDR3 protein: CASSLQGWTDTQYF

J gene: TRBJ2-2
D gene: NA
V gene: TRBV6-4
clone size: few
CDR3 DNA: TGTGCCAGCAGCTTCTCCGGGACTCTCAACACCGGGGAGCTGTTTTTT
CDR3 protein: CASSFSGTLNTGELFF

J gene: TRBJ1-1
D gene: TRBD1
V gene: TRBV27
clone size: NA
CDR3 DNA: TGTGCCAGCCTCCCTGGGACAGGCGATATGAACACTGAAGCTTTCTTT
CDR3 protein: CASLPGTGDMNTEAFF

J gene: TRBJ2-6
D gene: NA
V gene: TRBV24-1
clone size: once
CDR3 DNA: TGTGCCACCAGTGATCCCTCCAAGGGCGGGGTTGGGGCCAACGTCCTGACTTTC
CDR3 protein: CATSDPSKGGVGANVLTF

J gene: TRBJ1-1
D gene: NA
V gene: TRBV5-1
clone size: NA
CDR3 DNA: TGCGCCAGCAGCAGGGGCCACGATAATGAAGCTTTCTTT
CDR3 protein: CASSRGHDNEAFF

J gene: TRBJ1-5
D gene: NA
V gene: TRBV28
clone size: NA
CDR3 DNA: TGTGCCACGGAAGGGGTGGGCAATCAGCCCCAGCATTTT
CDR3 protein: CATEGVGNQPQHF

J gene: TRBJ2-1
D gene: NA
V gene: TRBV7-9
clone size: NA
CDR3 DNA: TGTGCCAGCAGCTCCTGGGGGGTGACAATGATCAATGAGCAGTTCTTC
CDR3 protein: CASSSWGVTMINEQFF

J gene: TRBJ1-6
D gene: TRBD1
V gene: TRBV30
clone size: NA
CDR3 DNA: TGTGCCTGGACAGGGGGATGGAATTCACCCCTCCACTTT
CDR3 protein: CAWTGGWNSPLHF

J gene: TRBJ2-1
D gene: NA
V gene: TRBV20-1
clone size: NA
CDR3 DNA: TGCAGTGCTTACAACAGGGTTGGGCAGTTCTTC
CDR3 protein: CSAYNRVGQFF

J gene: TRBJ1-4
D gene: TRBD1
V gene: TRBV5-1
clone size: NA
CDR3 DNA: TGCGCCAGCAGCTCACATGGAGGGGGACAGCCAAATGAAAAACTGTTTTTT
CDR3 protein: CASSSHGGGQPNEKLFF

J gene: TRBJ1-4
D gene: TRBD1
V gene: TRBV7-9
clone size: few
CDR3 DNA: TGTGCCATCTCCCCGAGACAGGGGGCAAGAGGTGAAAAACTGTTTTTT
CDR3 protein: CAISPRQGARGEKLFF

J gene: TRBJ2-7
D gene: NA
V gene: TRBV6-5
clone size: NA
CDR3 DNA: TGTGCCAGCAGCTACGGGACAACCCTCTCCTACGAGCAGTACTTC
CDR3 protein: CASSYGTTLSYEQYF

J gene: TRBJ1-1
D gene: NA
V gene: TRBV5-4
clone size: NA
CDR3 DNA: TGTGCCAGCAGCTTGGCCAGGGCCATGAACACTGAAGCTTTCTTT
CDR3 protein: CASSLARAMNTEAFF

J gene: TRBJ1-3
D gene: NA
V gene: TRBV7-2
clone size: once
CDR3 DNA: TGTGCCAGCAGCTTACTGGCTTCTCGAAACACCATATATTTT
CDR3 protein: CASSLLASRNTIYF

J gene: TRBJ2-5
D gene: NA
V gene: TRBV12-3/TRBV12-4
clone size: few
CDR3 DNA: TGTGCCAGCAGTTTTACAGATGGAGAGACCCAGTACTTC
CDR3 protein: CASSFTDGETQYF

J gene: TRBJ2-7
D gene: NA
V gene: TRBV19
clone size: NA
CDR3 DNA: TGTGCCAGTACGAAGGGGGGGTCCTACGAGCAGTACTTC
CDR3 protein: CASTKGGSYEQYF

J gene: TRBJ2-5
D gene: TRBD1
V gene: TRBV4-2
clone size: NA
CDR3 DNA: TGTGCCAGCAGCCGACAGGGGACAGAGACCCAGTACTTC
CDR3 protein: CASSRQGTETQYF

J gene: TRBJ2-1
D gene: TRBD1
V gene: TRBV5-1
clone size: NA
CDR3 DNA: TGCGCCAGCAGCTTGGAATACAGGGGACGGGGCAATGAGCAGTTCTTC
CDR3 protein: CASSLEYRGRGNEQFF

J gene: TRBJ1-2
D gene: TRBD1
V gene: TRBV27
clone size: NA
CDR3 DNA: TGTGCCAGCAGCCCTTCGGCGGGCCAGGACAGGGGGCGAGGAGGCTACACCTTC
CDR3 protein: CASSPSAGQDRGRGGYTF

J gene: TRBJ1-4
D gene: NA
V gene: TRBV7-9
clone size: NA
CDR3 DNA: TGTGCCAGCAGCCCCGGAGGATCTGTGGGAGAAAAACTGTTTTTT
CDR3 protein: CASSPGGSVGEKLFF

J gene: TRBJ2-1
D gene: TRBD2
V gene: TRBV30
clone size: NA
CDR3 DNA: TGTGCCTGGTCCGGGACTAGCGGGAGTCGTAATGAGCAGTTCTTC
CDR3 protein: CAWSGTSGSRNEQFF

J gene: TRBJ1-5
D gene: TRBD1
V gene: TRBV4-1
clone size: NA
CDR3 DNA: TGCGCCAGCAGCCTAGGACAGGGCGGTCAGCCCCAGCATTTT
CDR3 protein: CASSLGQGGQPQHF

J gene: TRBJ1-1
D gene: NA
V gene: TRBV5-1
clone size: NA
CDR3 DNA: TGCGCCAGCAGCCTCGGGGGGGTGAACACTGAAGCTTTCTTT
CDR3 protein: CASSLGGVNTEAFF

J gene: TRBJ2-2
D gene: NA
V gene: TRBV5-1
clone size: NA
CDR3 DNA: TGCGCCAGCAGCTTTAACACGAACACCGGGGAGCTGTTTTTT
CDR3 protein: CASSFNTNTGELFF